This T cell receptor (beta chain) was recorded in a study of blood T cells in healthy people across ages. Then a second PCR, running roughly 7 to 11 cycles, was carried out with a sample-barcoded 5' primer and a J-beta primer mix. MiXCR, run by TCRdb on the 5' RACE reads, gives a single entry per CDR3 protein. The sample comprises approximately 360,000 distinct CDR3 sequences, approximately 47% of which are singletons, and approximately 51% rests with the top ten. This clonotype appeared many times. Its antigen is as yet unknown. General study findings and limits: Higher diversity, along with more naive CD4+ cells, distinguished long-lived donors from aged donors.

Germline lookup yields CDR1 MNHNY and CDR2 SVGAGI (reference sequence). V lost 6 bases, J lost 4 bases, and 15 bases lay in between. The CDR3 is 15 amino acids. This sequence joins TRBV6-6 and TRBJ1-4, with D maybe TRBD1 (5 bases). This TCR came from a man aged 55 to 69 in good health. The specimen was blood. CDR3 nucleotides: TGTGCCAGCAGCTGGAGGGGTCAGGGTAATGAAAAACTGTTTTTT. Its protein is CASSWRGQGNEKLFF.